The 2 T cell receptor beta chains presented below share a single source sample, sequenced in a study of breast tumors, draining lymph nodes, adjacent tissues. Using its own MiXCR run on the multiplex PCR reads, TCRdb lists one record per CDR3 protein. The table lists 150,000 to 200,000 distinct CDR3 sequences, around a third of them singletons, with 3.8% in the top ten. Samples came from axillary lymph nodes draining the breast cancer. The sequenced material came from axillary lymph node tissue. The receptors were gathered from a female donor with breast cancer. Some clones in this sample may be carry-over from other donors' samples.

The V and J genes are TRBV6-5 and TRBJ2-6; a possible D gene is TRBD2 (6 bases). Trimming cost V 5 bases and J 4 bases, with 21 bases left between them. Germline V lookup: CDR1 MNHEY, CDR2 SVGAGI. The CDR3 spans 18 residues. The CDR3 bases are TGTGCCAGCAGTCGGCGTGGGGTTGGGACTGAGGGGGCCAACGTCCTGACTTTC. Protein sequence: CASSRRGVGTEGANVLTF.

This clonotype was seen repeatedly, ten times or more. The chain couples TRBV7-2 to TRBJ2-7; TRBD2 aligns across 7 bases. Germline V gene lookup returns CDR1 SGHTA and CDR2 FQGNSA. The length of the CDR3 is 15 residues. The V gene end was trimmed by 6 bases and the J gene end by 1 base; junction bases not matched to a gene: 9. Written as DNA, the CDR3 is TGTGCCAGCAGTCAACTAGCGCGATTATCCTACGAGCAGTACTTC. Amino acid sequence: CASSQLARLSYEQYF.